This passage covers 23 T cell receptor beta chains from one sample sequenced in a study of CD8+ T cells in alopecia areata. Extracted RNA was reverse transcribed, and the resulting cDNA served as sequencing template. The repertoire was sequenced with immunoSEQ multiplex PCR; TCRdb's copy has only in-frame clones and lacks some. The sample records about 110,000 clones, 55% to 70% being singletons. Sequencing was done on a sample of NKG2D-low CD8+ T cells sorted from blood. All receptors come from a human donor with alopecia areata.

This sequence joins TRBV4-1 and TRBJ1-5; no clear D. Germline V gene lookup returns CDR1 MGHRA and CDR2 YSYEKL. This CDR3 comprises 15 residues. Between the trimmed V and J ends, which lost 1 base and 4 bases, there was a span of 11 bases. CDR3 sequence (DNA): TGCGCCAGCAGCCAAGCCCCCTTTGGGAATCAGCCCCAGCATTTT. This encodes CASSQAPFGNQPQHF.

The rearrangement uses TRBV28 and TRBJ1-2, with D possibly being TRBD1 (5 bases). The CDR3 length is 12 residues. Trimming cost V 5 bases and J 8 bases, with 12 bases left between them. The germline V gene encodes CDR1 MDHEN and CDR2 SYDVKM. The CDR3 bases are TGTGCCAGCAGTACAGGATTTGACGGCTACACCTTC. Its protein product is CASSTGFDGYTF.

The chain couples TRBV29-1 to TRBJ1-1; the D is unclear. This CDR3 has 17 amino acids. Germline V gene lookup returns CDR1 SQVTM and CDR2 ANQGSEA. V lost 4 bases and J 1 base, leaving 22 bases between the germline ends. CDR3 amino acids: CSVGGGQTFPSNTEAFF. The CDR3 region has the DNA TGCAGCGTTGGGGGTGGTCAGACTTTTCCTTCGAACACTGAAGCTTTCTTT.

The gene calls are TRBV19 and TRBJ2-7, with TRBD2 as a possible D gene (5 bases). The CDR3 loop spans 12 amino acids. Germline assignment: CDR1 LNHDA and CDR2 SQIVND (reference sequence). Deletions cut 5 bases from V and 6 bases from J, with 11 bases between. CDR3 coding DNA: TGTGCCAGTAGTGGAGGACCGGGCGAGCAGTACTTC. Its translation is CASSGGPGEQYF. The whole variable domain, filled in from reference TRBV19 and TRBJ2-7, reads DGGITQSPKYLFRKEGQNVTLSCEQNLNHDAMYWYRQDPGQGLRLIYYSQIVNDFQKGDIAEGYSVSREKKESFPLTVTSAQKNPTAFYLCASSGGPGEQYFGPGTRLTVT.

V is TRBV10-3 and J is TRBJ2-2; D uncertain. The CDR3 loop spans 12 amino acids. V dropped 6 bases and J dropped 2 bases, with 4 bases sitting between them. The germline CDR1 and CDR2 sequences are ENHRY and SYGVKD. This chain's CDR3 is CAIRDNTGELFF. CDR3 bases: TGTGCCATCAGAGATAACACCGGGGAGCTGTTTTTT.

This clone was detected only a few times. This sequence joins TRBV13 and TRBJ1-1; weak D call: TRBD1 (5 bases). Trimming left V 3 bases short and J 5 bases short, with 25 bases between. Per germline, CDR1 PRHDT and CDR2 FYEKMQ (reference sequence). The CDR3 is made up of 18 amino acids. The CDR3 nucleotides are TGTGCCAGCAGCTTCGTAAAAATTGAACAGGAAAGGGGTACTGAAGCTTTCTTT. Translating it yields CASSFVKIEQERGTEAFF. Supplemented by reference TRBV13 and TRBJ1-1, the full variable domain reads AAGVIQSPRHLIKEKRETATLKCYPIPRHDTVYWYQQGPGQDPQFLISFYEKMQSDKGSIPDRFSAQQFSDYHSELNMSSLELGDSALYFCASSFVKIEQERGTEAFFGQGTRLTVV.

The chain joins TRBV7-9 to TRBJ2-7; 9 bases map to TRBD2. Trimming removed 5 bases from V and 3 bases from J; junction bases left unmatched: 8. This CDR3 has 15 residues. In germline, CDR1 is SEHNR, CDR2 FQNEAQ (reference sequence). CDR3: CASSPSSGTIYEQYF. The DNA of the CDR3 is TGTGCCAGCAGCCCCTCTAGCGGGACAATCTACGAGCAGTACTTC. Drawing the rest from reference TRBV7-9 and TRBJ2-7, the complete variable domain is DTGVSQNPRHKITKRGQNVTFRCDPISEHNRLYWYRQTLGQGPEFLTYFQNEAQLEKSRLLSDRFSAERPKGSFSTLEIQRTEQGDSAMYLCASSPSSGTIYEQYFGPGTRLTVT.

The genes are TRBV6-1 and TRBJ2-1; D gene ambiguous. V was clipped by 4 bases and J by 7 bases, with 8 bases between them. Germline lookup yields CDR1 MNHNS and CDR2 SASEGT. This CDR3 contains 12 residues. This CDR3 reads CASSVIRNEQFF. DNA of the CDR3: TGTGCCAGCAGTGTGATCCGGAATGAGCAGTTCTTC.

J is TRBJ2-7 and V is TRBV5-1; 7 positions match TRBD1. Germline CDR1 is SGHRS and CDR2 is YFSETQ. The CDR3 consists of 17 residues. V shed 0 bases, J shed 2 bases, and the junction held 11 bases outside the gene matches. The chain's CDR3 is CASSLGGSTGYPYEQYF. The CDR3 region has the DNA TGCGCCAGCAGCTTGGGAGGGTCGACAGGGTATCCCTACGAGCAGTACTTC.

The chain uses TRBV10-3 and TRBJ1-1, with D unclear. Germline-derived CDR1 and CDR2 are ENHRY and SYGVKD. The CDR3 is made up of 12 amino acids. V was cut by 11 bases and J by 1 base, with 11 bases left in between. CDR3 DNA: TGTGCCTTTTCGGACCCGAACACTGAAGCTTTCTTT. Encoded protein: CAFSDPNTEAFF.

V gene TRBV15 combines with J gene TRBJ1-3; D is unresolved. CDR3 length: 16 amino acids. Trimming cost V 0 bases and J 2 bases, with 11 bases left between them. CDR1 is LNHNV, CDR2 YYDKDF, per germline (reference sequence). The CDR3 here is CATSREEGWAGNTIYF. The CDR3 DNA follows: TGTGCCACCAGCAGAGAAGAAGGTTGGGCTGGAAACACCATATATTTT.

This chain links TRBV7-9 with TRBJ1-2; D is possibly TRBD1 (5 bases). V lost 6 bases to trimming and J lost 7 bases, with 21 bases between them. The CDR3 consists of 15 residues. Germline CDR1 SEHNR, CDR2 FQNEAQ (reference sequence). In nucleotides, the CDR3 is TGTGCCAGCAGGGGGCCGGCTACAGGTAATCGTGGCTACACCTTC. Amino acids: CASRGPATGNRGYTF.

V usage is TRBV7-6 and J usage is TRBJ1-1; D uncertain. Trimming stripped 3 bases from V and 1 base from J, with 6 bases between. Germline CDR1 SGHVS, CDR2 FNYEAQ. This CDR3 is 13 amino acids long. The CDR3 protein is CASSFRGNTEAFF. The CDR3 DNA sequence: TGTGCCAGCAGCTTTCGGGGGAACACTGAAGCTTTCTTT.

V is TRBV11-1 and J is TRBJ2-1; 7 bases are shared with TRBD1. This CDR3 spans 15 amino acids. V lost 1 base, J lost 8 bases, and 8 bases stayed unmatched. Germline V CDR1 and CDR2: SGHAT, FQDESV (reference sequence). For the CDR3, the DNA is TGTGCCAGCAGCTTAGGACAGGGTGTCGGGGATGAGCAGTTCTTC. It specifies CASSLGQGVGDEQFF.

This sequence joins TRBV4-1 and TRBJ1-5; D may be TRBD1 (5 bases). The CDR3 consists of 16 residues. Germline V gives CDR1 MGHRA, CDR2 YSYEKL. The germline V and J ends were trimmed by 1 base and 0 bases, with 10 bases remaining between them. The CDR3 region is CASSQVRAYSNQPQHF. The CDR3 bases are TGCGCCAGCAGCCAAGTCAGGGCTTATAGCAATCAGCCCCAGCATTTT.

J is TRBJ2-7 and V is TRBV11-3; 9 bases align to TRBD1. J lost 5 bases, V lost 5 bases, and 10 bases had no gene match. Germline CDR1 and CDR2: SGHNT and YENEEA. The CDR3 extends over 15 amino acids. CDR3 nucleotides: TGTGCCAGCAGCCTAAAGAACAGGGGGCGCGACGAGCAGTACTTC. Translating it yields CASSLKNRGRDEQYF.

The chain combines TRBV27 with TRBJ2-7; TRBD1 aligns across 8 bases. From germline, CDR1 is MNHEY and CDR2 SMNVEV (reference sequence). After removal of 5 bases from V and 4 bases from J, the junction contained 7 bases not matched to a gene. The length of the CDR3 is 14 residues. CDR3 DNA sequence: TGTGCCAGCAGTCTAGGACAGGGACGGTACGAGCAGTACTTC. It is translated as CASSLGQGRYEQYF.

The chain has TRBV29-1 and TRBJ2-1; tentatively, D is TRBD1 (6 bases). CDR3 length equals 14 residues. CDR1 is SQVTM and CDR2 is ANQGSEA in the germline V gene. Trimming pared 6 bases from V and 7 bases from J, leaving 19 bases between. The CDR3 region has the DNA TGCAGCGTATCAGGGGATTGGAGAAAGAATGAGCAGTTCTTC. Encoded protein: CSVSGDWRKNEQFF.

V and J are TRBV10-2 and TRBJ2-1; 9 bases line up with TRBD2. The germline gives CDR1 WSHSY, CDR2 SAAADI. Losses at the gene ends were 3 bases for V and 3 bases for J; bases not matched to a gene: 6. CDR3 length: 16 residues. DNA for the CDR3: TGCGCCAGCAGTGATACCGGGACTAGCAGCTACAATGAGCAGTTCTTC. Its translation is CASSDTGTSSYNEQFF.

The rearrangement joins TRBV2 to TRBJ2-7; D is unclear. CDR1 is SNHLY, CDR2 FYNNEI, per germline. The CDR3 has 12 residues. The V end lost 10 bases, the J end lost 2 bases, and 12 bases lay between the germline ends. The CDR3 coding sequence is TGTGCCATTCTCCACCCCCCCTACGAGCAGTACTTC. This gives the protein CAILHPPYEQYF.

The J gene is TRBJ2-1, the V gene TRBV29-1; TRBD2 matches at 7 bases. Germline assignment: CDR1 SQVTM and CDR2 ANQGSEA. V was pared by 3 bases and J by 2 bases, with 7 bases of the junction left unmatched. This CDR3 is built from 15 residues. The CDR3 nucleotides are TGCAGCGTTGACTCTCGGGAGGCGGCCTACAATGAGCAGTTCTTC. It yields the protein CSVDSREAAYNEQFF.

The V gene is TRBV5-1, the J gene TRBJ2-1; 7 nucleotides agree with TRBD2. The CDR3 sequence is 15 residues long. The germline V gene has CDR1 SGHRS and CDR2 YFSETQ. After removal of 4 bases from V and 0 bases from J, the junction contained 4 bases not matched to a gene. CDR3 bases: TGCGCCAGCAGCCCCGGGACTAACTCCTACAATGAGCAGTTCTTC. Its translation is CASSPGTNSYNEQFF.

This clone was observed a single time. The chain has TRBV27 and TRBJ2-7; D assignment may be TRBD1 or TRBD2 (5 bases each). V was shortened by 0 bases and J by 7 bases, with 19 bases between the two germline ends. Germline V lookup: CDR1 MNHEY, CDR2 SMNVEV (reference sequence). This CDR3 is 16 amino acids long. CDR3 protein: CASSLSQGELSREQYF. The CDR3 nucleotides read TGTGCCAGCAGTTTATCCCAGGGAGAGCTTTCTAGAGAGCAGTACTTC.